A selection of T cell receptor beta chains follows, all from one sample in a study of blood T cells in healthy people across ages. MiXCR, applied by TCRdb to the 5' RACE reads, yields one record per CDR3 protein. The table has approximately 580,000 distinct CDR3 sequences, under 30% seen once. These data also formed part of another study, on T cells of mothers and their children.

The sample comprised blood. The receptors originated from a boy younger than 18 in good health. Both conserved end residues are part of each CDR3. D genes are given only for firm matches. Clone size is shown for a subset of rows, as once, few, many or a class of expanded clone.

TRBD2	few	TRBV6-2/TRBV6-3	17	TRBJ2-3	CASSPGTSGGALDTQYF	TGTGCCAGCAGCCCCGGGACTAGCGGGGGGGCCTTGGATACGCAGTATTTT
.	few	TRBV6-7	15	TRBJ1-1	CASSYSKRNFTEAFF	TGTGCCAGCAGTTACTCGAAAAGGAATTTTACTGAAGCTTTCTTT
.	few	TRBV10-3	14	TRBJ2-7	CAISARHQIYEQYF	TGTGCCATCAGTGCTCGACACCAGATCTACGAGCAGTACTTC
.	few	TRBV29-1	15	TRBJ1-5	CSARVGLGGNQPQHF	TGCAGCGCCCGGGTAGGATTAGGGGGGAATCAGCCCCAGCATTTT
.	few	TRBV28	12	TRBJ2-5	CASSVQLGTQYF	TGTGCCAGCAGTGTACAGCTGGGGACCCAGTACTTC
.	.	TRBV7-9	13	TRBJ2-5	CASSLMGEAAQYF	TGTGCCAGCAGCCTAATGGGGGAAGCGGCCCAGTACTTC
TRBD1	many	TRBV29-1	11	TRBJ1-3	CSVGQGNTIYF	TGCAGCGTGGGACAGGGTAACACCATATATTTT
.	many	TRBV5-1	15	TRBJ2-3	CASSSLAASTDTQYF	TGCGCCAGCAGCTCCTTAGCGGCTAGCACAGATACGCAGTATTTT
TRBD2	many	TRBV12-3/TRBV12-4	12	TRBJ2-7	CASSLRGDEQYF	TGTGCCAGCAGTTTACGGGGGGACGAGCAGTACTTC
TRBD1	many	TRBV11-2	17	TRBJ2-2	CASSFGRGQTNTGELFF	TGTGCCAGCAGCTTCGGCCGGGGACAGACAAACACCGGGGAGCTGTTTTTT
TRBD2	.	TRBV20-1	15	TRBJ2-5	CSVLASSGKQETQYF	TGCAGTGTCTTGGCTTCCAGCGGGAAACAAGAGACCCAGTACTTC
TRBD1	once	TRBV4-1	15	TRBJ1-4	CASSRNRGPSEKLFF	TGCGCCAGCAGCCGAAACAGGGGGCCCTCTGAAAAACTGTTTTTT
.	few	TRBV12-3/TRBV12-4	12	TRBJ2-1	CASSPNHNEQFF	TGTGCCAGCAGCCCGAACCACAATGAGCAGTTCTTC
.	.	TRBV7-2	15	TRBJ2-5	CASSLPGRGLETQYF	TGTGCCAGCAGCTTGCCAGGGCGGGGTTTGGAGACCCAGTACTTC
.	.	TRBV7-9	13	TRBJ2-5	CASERGVQETQYF	TGTGCCAGCGAGAGAGGGGTACAAGAGACCCAGTACTTC
TRBD2	.	TRBV20-1	13	TRBJ2-1	CSAGSGGYNEQFF	TGCAGTGCCGGGAGCGGGGGTTACAATGAGCAGTTCTTC
.	.	TRBV27	16	TRBJ1-1	CASSLYSGGLNTEAFF	TGTGCCAGCAGTTTATATTCGGGGGGCTTGAACACTGAAGCTTTCTTT
.	many	TRBV7-3	13	TRBJ1-1	CASSLQGSTEAFF	TGTGCCAGCAGTCTACAGGGCAGCACTGAAGCTTTCTTT
TRBD1	.	TRBV5-6	18	TRBJ1-5	CASSLGGTGGNSNQPQHF	TGTGCCAGCAGCTTGGGGGGGACAGGGGGCAATAGCAATCAGCCCCAGCATTTT
.	few	TRBV11-1	17	TRBJ2-4	CASSLATNRDAKNIQYF	TGTGCCAGCAGCTTAGCGACCAACAGGGACGCAAAAAACATTCAGTACTTC
TRBD1	.	TRBV7-2	16	TRBJ2-7	CASSPQTGGLAYEQYF	TGTGCCAGCAGCCCGCAGACAGGGGGCCTCGCCTACGAGCAGTACTTC
TRBD2	.	TRBV20-1	15	TRBJ2-3	CSAPAWSGGGDTQYF	TGCAGTGCTCCTGCCTGGAGCGGGGGGGGAGACACGCAGTATTTT
.	few	TRBV28	15	TRBJ1-5	CASLADRDSNQPQHF	TGTGCCAGCCTTGCCGACCGGGACAGCAATCAGCCCCAGCATTTT
.	.	TRBV7-9	14	TRBJ1-2	CASIASGTGYGYTF	TGTGCCAGCATCGCCAGTGGGACCGGCTATGGCTACACCTTC
.	few	TRBV5-1	19	TRBJ1-3	CASSQGGPGISYSGNTIYF	TGCGCCAGCAGCCAGGGAGGTCCAGGGATCTCCTACTCTGGAAACACCATATATTTT
TRBD2	.	TRBV12-3/TRBV12-4	15	TRBJ2-7	CASSWGTLAGSEQYF	TGTGCCAGCAGTTGGGGCACACTAGCGGGTAGCGAGCAGTACTTC